The following is a TCR beta chain sequence with its context. Its antigen is still unknown. This sample was included in a study of long-term antiretroviral therapy in people with HIV. Notes on the study in general: It was observed that HIV repertoires exhibited narrower CDR3 length ranges than controls.

The CDR3 runs to 15 residues. The V segment lost 4 bases and the J segment 10 bases; nucleotides outside the gene matches: 16. CDR1 and CDR2 (germline): SGDLS, YYNGEE. The authors ran the immunoSEQ assay, v3.0, at survey level. Profiling relied on immunoSEQ multiplex PCR, and the TCRdb table lists in-frame clones only, not all of them. The table has about 24,000 clones, around three quarters seen once. Sequenced material: unsorted PBMCs, taken 1.2 years after starting antiretroviral therapy. This chain links TRBV9 with TRBJ1-1, with 7 nucleotides matching TRBD1. The receptor comes from a middle-aged woman with HIV. In DNA form, the CDR3 reads TGTGCCAGCAGCCCTCGGACAGGTCAATCAATGGGAGCTTTCTTT. This gives the protein CASSPRTGQSMGAFF.